This T cell receptor (beta chain) was obtained from a study of shared clonotypes between healthy human individuals. J was trimmed by 8 bases and V by 5 bases; bases with no gene match: 8. Germline CDR1 SGHVS, CDR2 FQNEAQ. CDR3 size: 14 residues. Per the original methods: Owing to the provision of junction-only sequences devoid of quality scores by immunoSEQ, filtering differed. The protocol was immunoSEQ multiplex PCR, while the TCRdb copy is restricted to in-frame clones and leaves out a portion. Clone size and V and J calls were adopted from that table, with D and trimming inferred from the DNA. The data contain 2 million to 3 million clones, approximately 93% of them singletons. Within Nashville, Tennessee resided all donors, each a Caucasian adult. A remark on this clone: Antigen unknown.

Overall study findings and caveats: It was anticipated that sequencing depth would influence how many clonotypes donors shared. The sharing of about 5% of naive CD4 clonotypes was seen across a handful of donors.

This TCR came from a man aged 18 to 35 in good health. Some clones in this sample may be carry-over from other donors' samples. Input material: naive CD4+ T cells from PBMCs. This sample's subset: CD45RA+ positively selected. The gene calls are TRBV7-8 and TRBJ2-1; 8 nucleotides line up with TRBD2. This chain's CDR3 is CASSVTSGGDEQFF. The CDR3 region has the DNA TGTGCCAGCAGCGTCACTAGCGGAGGGGATGAGCAGTTCTTC. Together with reference TRBV7-8 and TRBJ2-1, the CDR3 gives the full variable domain: GAGVSQSPRYKVAKRGQDVALRCDPISGHVSLFWYQQALGQGPEFLTYFQNEAQLDKSGLPSDRFFAERPEGSVSTLKIQRTQQEDSAVYLCASSVTSGGDEQFFGPGTRLTVL.